This T cell receptor beta chain was recorded in a study of cytomegalovirus exposure and HLA in healthy donors. Study in general: According to later analysis, the same platform produced the 90 to 150 validation and several hundred first-cohort repertoires.

This CDR3 comprises 14 residues. V dropped 0 bases and J dropped 6 bases, with 11 bases sitting between them. Per germline, CDR1 LGHNA and CDR2 YSLEER. General study results and limits: Cytomegalovirus status was reportedly diagnosed by the classifier with high sensitivity and specificity. The study recorded more than 150 TCR beta chains that were cytomegalovirus-associated.

Regarding this clone: Its antigen is not known.

Data came from immunoSEQ multiplex PCR; TCRdb stores just in-frame clones and leaves some out. The table records roughly 330,000 clones, roughly 87% of them present only once. The chain links TRBV4-3 to TRBJ1-2; a possible D gene is TRBD1 (5 bases). The sequenced material came from PBMCs. This clonotype was obtained from a woman in her twenties or thirties in good health and CMV-seropositive. The CDR3, as DNA: TGCGCCAGCAGCCAAGAGACAGCCGTTGATGGCTACACCTTC. As protein: CASSQETAVDGYTF.